The T cell receptor (beta chain) described here comes from a study of blood T cell repertoires in COVID-19. In the authors' workflow: Counts of nucleated cells, estimated from reference gene primer amplification, were obtained. Data came from immunoSEQ multiplex PCR; TCRdb stores just in-frame clones and leaves some out. The V and J calls and the clone size are those of that table, but D and trimming were determined from the DNA. The data contain 300,000 to 450,000 clones, roughly 90% of them singletons. The CDR3 sequence is 14 residues long. Germline-derived CDR1 and CDR2 are LNHDA and SQIVND (reference sequence). Trimming left V 3 bases short and J 2 bases short, with 8 bases between. This clone was seen just once.

The sample comprised peripheral blood. V usage is TRBV19 and J usage is TRBJ1-5, with D unclear. The sequence came from a woman younger than 45 with COVID-19, enrolled during active disease. CDR3 sequence reads: CASSMSGGNQPQHF. CDR3 DNA sequence: TGTGCCAGTAGTATGTCCGGGGGCAATCAGCCCCAGCATTTT. The entire variable domain, with the rest obtained from reference TRBV19 and TRBJ1-5, is as follows: DGGITQSPKYLFRKEGQNVTLSCEQNLNHDAMYWYRQDPGQGLRLIYYSQIVNDFQKGDIAEGYSVSREKKESFPLTVTSAQKNPTAFYLCASSMSGGNQPQHFGDGTRLSIL.